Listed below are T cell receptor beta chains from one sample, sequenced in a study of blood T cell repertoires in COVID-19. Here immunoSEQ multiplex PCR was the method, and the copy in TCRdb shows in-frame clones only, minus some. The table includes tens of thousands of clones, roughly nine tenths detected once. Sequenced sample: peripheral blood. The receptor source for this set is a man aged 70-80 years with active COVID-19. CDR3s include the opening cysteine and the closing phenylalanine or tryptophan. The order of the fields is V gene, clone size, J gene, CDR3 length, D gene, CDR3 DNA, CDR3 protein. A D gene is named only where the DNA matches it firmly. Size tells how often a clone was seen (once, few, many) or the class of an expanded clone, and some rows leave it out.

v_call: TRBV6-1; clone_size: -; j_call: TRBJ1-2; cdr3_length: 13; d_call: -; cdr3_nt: TGTGCCAGCAGTGATTACAGGAACTATGGCTACACCTTC; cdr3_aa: CASSDYRNYGYTF
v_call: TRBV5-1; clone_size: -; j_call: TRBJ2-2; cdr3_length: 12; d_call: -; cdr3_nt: TGCGCCAGCAGCTTGGCCGGCGGGGAGCTGTTTTTT; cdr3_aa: CASSLAGGELFF
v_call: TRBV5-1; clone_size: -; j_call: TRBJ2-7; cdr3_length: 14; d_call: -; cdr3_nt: TGCGCCAGCAGCCCCGGTACAGGGTTCGACGAGCAGTACTTC; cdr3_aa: CASSPGTGFDEQYF
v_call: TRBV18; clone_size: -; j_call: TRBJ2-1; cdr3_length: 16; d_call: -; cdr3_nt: TGTGCCAGCTCACGAGGAGACAGGTATTTGAGCAATGAGCAGTTCTTC; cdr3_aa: CASSRGDRYLSNEQFF
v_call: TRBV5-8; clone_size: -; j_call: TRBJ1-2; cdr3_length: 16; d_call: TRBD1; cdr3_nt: TGTGCCAGCAGGACAATCGGACAGGGCAACCCTTATGGCTACACCTTC; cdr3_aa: CASRTIGQGNPYGYTF
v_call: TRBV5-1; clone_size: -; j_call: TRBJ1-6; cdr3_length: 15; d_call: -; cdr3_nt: TGCGCCAGCAGCTCGGACAGCGCCGTTAATTCACCCCTCCACTTT; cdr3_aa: CASSSDSAVNSPLHF
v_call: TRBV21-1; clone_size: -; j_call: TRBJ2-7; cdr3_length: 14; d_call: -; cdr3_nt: TGTGCCAGCAGAGGAGACGGGAGCTCCTACGAGCAGTACTTC; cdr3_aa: CASRGDGSSYEQYF
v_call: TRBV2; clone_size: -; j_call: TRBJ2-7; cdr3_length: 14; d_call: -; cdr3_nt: TGTGCCAGCAGTGAACCAGGTTATTCCTACGAGCAGTACTTC; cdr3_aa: CASSEPGYSYEQYF
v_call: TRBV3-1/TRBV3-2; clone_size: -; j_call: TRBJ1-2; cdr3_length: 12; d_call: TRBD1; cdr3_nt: TGTGCCAGCAGCTGGACAGGGGATGGCTACACCTTC; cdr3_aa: CASSWTGDGYTF
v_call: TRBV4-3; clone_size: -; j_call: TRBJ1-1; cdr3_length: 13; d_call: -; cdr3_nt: TGCGCCAGCTCCAAATCCATGAACACTGAAGCTTTCTTT; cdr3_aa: CASSKSMNTEAFF
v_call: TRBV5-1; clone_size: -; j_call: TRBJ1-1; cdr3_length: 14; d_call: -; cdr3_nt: TGCGCCAGCAGCTTGTTAGGAGGGGACACTGAAGCTTTCTTT; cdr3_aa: CASSLLGGDTEAFF
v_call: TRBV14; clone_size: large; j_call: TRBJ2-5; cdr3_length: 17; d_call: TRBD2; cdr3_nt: TGTGCCAGCAGCCAACCTACAAGCGGGGGGTGGCAAGAGACCCAGTACTTC; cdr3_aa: CASSQPTSGGWQETQYF
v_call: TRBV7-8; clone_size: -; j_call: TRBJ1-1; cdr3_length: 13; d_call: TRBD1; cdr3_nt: TGTGCCAGCAGCTTAGGGGGACAGGGTCAAGCTTTCTTT; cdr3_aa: CASSLGGQGQAFF
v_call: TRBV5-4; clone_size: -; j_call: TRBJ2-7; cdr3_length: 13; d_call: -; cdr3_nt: TGTGCCAGCAGCCAGGACAGACTCTACGAGCAGTACTTC; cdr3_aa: CASSQDRLYEQYF
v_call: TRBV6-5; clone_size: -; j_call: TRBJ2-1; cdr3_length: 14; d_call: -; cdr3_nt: TGTGCCAGCAGGGGACTGGGGGACTACAATGAGCAGTTCTTC; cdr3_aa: CASRGLGDYNEQFF
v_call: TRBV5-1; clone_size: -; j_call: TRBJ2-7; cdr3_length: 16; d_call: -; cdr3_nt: TGCGCCAGCAGCTTAGGCATTGGCGGAAGCTCCTACGAGCAGTACTTC; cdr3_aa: CASSLGIGGSSYEQYF
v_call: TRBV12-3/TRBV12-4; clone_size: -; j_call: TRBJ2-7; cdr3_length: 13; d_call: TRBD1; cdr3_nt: TGTGCCTGCCGACAGGGGAGTACCTACGAGCAGTACTTC; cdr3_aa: CACRQGSTYEQYF
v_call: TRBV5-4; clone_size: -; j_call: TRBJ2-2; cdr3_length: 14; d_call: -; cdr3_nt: TGTGCCAGCAGCCCAGACAGTTTACACGGGGAGCTGTTTTTT; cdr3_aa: CASSPDSLHGELFF
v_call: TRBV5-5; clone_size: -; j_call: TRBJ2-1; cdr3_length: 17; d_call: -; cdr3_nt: TGTGCCAGCAGCCGAATCATAAAACAAAGCTCCTACAATGAGCAGTTCTTC; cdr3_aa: CASSRIIKQSSYNEQFF
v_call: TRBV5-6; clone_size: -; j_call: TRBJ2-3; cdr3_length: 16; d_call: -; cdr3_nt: TGTGCCAGCAGCCTATCCACAGGGTGGAAGACAGATACGCAGTATTTT; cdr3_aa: CASSLSTGWKTDTQYF
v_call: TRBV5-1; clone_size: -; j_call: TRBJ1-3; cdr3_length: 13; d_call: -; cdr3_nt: TGCGCCAGCAAGGAGGGAACTGGAAACACCATATATTTT; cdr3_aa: CASKEGTGNTIYF
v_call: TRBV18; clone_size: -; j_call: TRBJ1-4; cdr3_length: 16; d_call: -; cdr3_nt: TGTGCCAGCTCTCTGAGTGGAGGGCTAACTAATGAAAAACTGTTTTTT; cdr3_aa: CASSLSGGLTNEKLFF
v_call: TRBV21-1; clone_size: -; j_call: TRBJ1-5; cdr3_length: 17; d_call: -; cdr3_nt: TGTGCCAGCAGCAAAGTCTTCACAGAATATAGCAATCAGCCCCAGCATTTT; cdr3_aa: CASSKVFTEYSNQPQHF
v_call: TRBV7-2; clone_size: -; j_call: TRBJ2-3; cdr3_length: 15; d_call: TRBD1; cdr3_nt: TGTGCCAGCAGCTTAGCGCTACAGGGGGCAGATACGCAGTATTTT; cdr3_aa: CASSLALQGADTQYF
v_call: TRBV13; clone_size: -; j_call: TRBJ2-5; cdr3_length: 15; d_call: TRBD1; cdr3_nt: TGTGCCAGCAGCACCCCCCGGACAGGCCAAGAGACCCAGTACTTC; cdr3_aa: CASSTPRTGQETQYF
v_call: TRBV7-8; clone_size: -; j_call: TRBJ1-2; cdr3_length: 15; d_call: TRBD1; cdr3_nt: TGTGCCAGCAGCCCTAGCGGGGACAGCCCCTATGGCTACACCTTC; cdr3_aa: CASSPSGDSPYGYTF
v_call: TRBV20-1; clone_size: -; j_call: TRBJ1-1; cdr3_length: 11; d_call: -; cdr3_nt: TGCGGTCGGACAGCGAACACTGAAGCTTTCTTT; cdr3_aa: CGRTANTEAFF
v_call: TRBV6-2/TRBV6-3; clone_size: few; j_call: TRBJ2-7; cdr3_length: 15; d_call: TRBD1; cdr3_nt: TGTGCCAGCAGCCACGGACAGGGGCTCTCCTACGAGCAGTACTTC; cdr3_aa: CASSHGQGLSYEQYF
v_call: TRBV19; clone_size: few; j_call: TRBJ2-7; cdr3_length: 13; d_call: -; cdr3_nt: TGTGCCAGTAGTATAGGGTCGGGTCACGAGCAGTACTTC; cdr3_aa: CASSIGSGHEQYF
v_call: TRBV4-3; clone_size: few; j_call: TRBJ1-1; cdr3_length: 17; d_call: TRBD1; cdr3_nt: TGCGCCAGCAGCCAAGGCTATAGGGCAGGGGGGTACACTGAAGCTTTCTTT; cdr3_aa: CASSQGYRAGGYTEAFF
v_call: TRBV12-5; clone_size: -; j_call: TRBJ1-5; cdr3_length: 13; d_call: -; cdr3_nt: TGTGCTAGTGGTTTGGTAGGGGGTCAGCCCCAGCATTTT; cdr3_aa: CASGLVGGQPQHF
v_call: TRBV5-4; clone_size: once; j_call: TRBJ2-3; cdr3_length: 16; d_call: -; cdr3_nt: TGTGCCAGCAGCTTGTCACAGGGTAGGCGCACAGATACGCAGTATTTT; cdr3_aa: CASSLSQGRRTDTQYF
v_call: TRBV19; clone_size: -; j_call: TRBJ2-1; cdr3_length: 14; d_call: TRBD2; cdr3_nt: TGTGCCAGTAGTATAGCTAGCGGGGCCAATGAGCAGTTCTTC; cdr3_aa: CASSIASGANEQFF
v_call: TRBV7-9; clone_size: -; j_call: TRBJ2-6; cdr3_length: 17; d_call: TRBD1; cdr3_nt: TGTGCCAGCAGCTTAGCGACAGGGCCCACTGGGGCCAACGTCCTGACTTTC; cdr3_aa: CASSLATGPTGANVLTF
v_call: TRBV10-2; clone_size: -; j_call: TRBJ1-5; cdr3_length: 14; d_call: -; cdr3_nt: TGCGCCAGCGGCCCGGGACTCCTCAATCAGCCCCAGCATTTT; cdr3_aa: CASGPGLLNQPQHF
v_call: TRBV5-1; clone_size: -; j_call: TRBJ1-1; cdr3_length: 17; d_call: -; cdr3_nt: TGCGCCAGCAGCTTGGCCTTACAGGGCGTGAGGGGCACTGAAGCTTTCTTT; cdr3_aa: CASSLALQGVRGTEAFF
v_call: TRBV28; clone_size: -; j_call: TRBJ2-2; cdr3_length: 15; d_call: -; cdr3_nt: TGTGCCAGCAGCTTCGACAGCCTCCGTACCGGGGAGCTGTTTTTT; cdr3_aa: CASSFDSLRTGELFF
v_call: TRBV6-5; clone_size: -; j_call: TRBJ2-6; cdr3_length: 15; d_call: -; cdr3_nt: TGTGCCAGCAGTTCACAGGCCTCAGGGGCCAACGTCCTGACTTTC; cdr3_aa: CASSSQASGANVLTF
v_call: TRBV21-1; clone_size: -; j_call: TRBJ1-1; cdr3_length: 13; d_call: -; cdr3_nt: TGTGCCAGCAGCACCCCAGGGGAGGGGGTAGCTTTCTTT; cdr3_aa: CASSTPGEGVAFF
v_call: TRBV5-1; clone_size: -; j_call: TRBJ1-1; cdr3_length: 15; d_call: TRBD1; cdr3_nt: TGCGCCAGCAGAACCTCCGGGACAGGGTCGAATGAAGCTTTCTTT; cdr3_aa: CASRTSGTGSNEAFF
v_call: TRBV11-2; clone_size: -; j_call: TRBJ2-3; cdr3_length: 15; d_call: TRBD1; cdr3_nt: TGTGCCAGCAGCTTAGCCAGACAGGGCCGGGAACAGCAGTATTTT; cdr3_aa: CASSLARQGREQQYF